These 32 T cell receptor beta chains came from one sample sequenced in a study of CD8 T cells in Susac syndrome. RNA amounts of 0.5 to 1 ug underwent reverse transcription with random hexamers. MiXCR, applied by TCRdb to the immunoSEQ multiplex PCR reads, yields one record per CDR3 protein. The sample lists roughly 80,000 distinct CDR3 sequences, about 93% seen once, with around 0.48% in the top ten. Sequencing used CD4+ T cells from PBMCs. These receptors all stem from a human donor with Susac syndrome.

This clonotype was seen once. DNA for the CDR3: TGTGCCAGCAGCCTGGACAGGTCGAGCAATCAGCCCCAGCATTTT. It yields the protein CASSLDRSSNQPQHF. The rearrangement links TRBV7-2 to TRBJ1-5, with 7 bases matching TRBD1. The V gene's germline CDR1 is SGHTA and CDR2 FQGNSA. The CDR3 has 15 amino acids. V gave up 5 bases and J gave up 1 base; unmatched junction bases: 5.

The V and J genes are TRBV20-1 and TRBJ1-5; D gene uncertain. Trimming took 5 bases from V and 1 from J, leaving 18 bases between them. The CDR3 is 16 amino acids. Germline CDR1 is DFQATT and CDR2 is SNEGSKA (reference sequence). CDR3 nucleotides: TGCAGTGCTTCCCGGCGCCTAAGGAAGAGCAATCAGCCCCAGCATTTT. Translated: CSASRRLRKSNQPQHF.

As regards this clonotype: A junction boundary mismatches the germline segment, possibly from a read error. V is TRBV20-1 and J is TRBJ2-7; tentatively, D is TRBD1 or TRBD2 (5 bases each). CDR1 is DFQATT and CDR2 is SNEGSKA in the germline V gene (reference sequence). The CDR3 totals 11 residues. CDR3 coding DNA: TGCAGTGCCAGAGAGGGGTACGAGCAGTACTTC. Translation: CSAREGYEQYF.

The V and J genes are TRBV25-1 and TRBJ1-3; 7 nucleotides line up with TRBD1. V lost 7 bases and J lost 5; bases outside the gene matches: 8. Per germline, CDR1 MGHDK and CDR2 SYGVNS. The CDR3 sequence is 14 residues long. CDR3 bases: TGTGCCAGCAACCCTGGGACAGCTAGAAACACCATATATTTT. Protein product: CASNPGTARNTIYF.

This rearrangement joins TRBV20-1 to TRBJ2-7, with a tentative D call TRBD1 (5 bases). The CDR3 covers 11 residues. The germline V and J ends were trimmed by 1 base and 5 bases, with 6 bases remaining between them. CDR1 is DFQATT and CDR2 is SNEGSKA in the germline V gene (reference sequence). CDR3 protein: CSARARDEQYF. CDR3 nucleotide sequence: TGCAGTGCTAGAGCCAGGGACGAGCAGTACTTC.

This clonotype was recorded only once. In nucleotides, the CDR3 is TGCAGTGCTCCATTACTCTACAATGAGCAGTTCTTC. It yields the protein CSAPLLYNEQFF. V gene TRBV20-1 combines with J gene TRBJ2-1; D not certain. Trimming pared 5 bases from V and 3 bases from J, leaving 8 bases between. This CDR3 contains 12 residues. Germline V gene data show CDR1 as DFQATT and CDR2 as SNEGSKA (reference sequence).

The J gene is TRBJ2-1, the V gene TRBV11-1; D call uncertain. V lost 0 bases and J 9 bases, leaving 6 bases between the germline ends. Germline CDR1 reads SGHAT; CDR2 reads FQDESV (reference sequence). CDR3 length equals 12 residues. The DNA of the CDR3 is TGTGCCAGCAGCTTAGCTTGGGGTGAGCAGTTCTTC. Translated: CASSLAWGEQFF.

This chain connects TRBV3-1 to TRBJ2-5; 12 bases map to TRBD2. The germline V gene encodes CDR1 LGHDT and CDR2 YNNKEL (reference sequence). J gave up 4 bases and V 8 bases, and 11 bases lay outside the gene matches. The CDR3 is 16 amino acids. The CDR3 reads CASGARGLAGSETQYF. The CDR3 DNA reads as TGTGCCAGCGGAGCGAGGGGACTAGCGGGCTCAGAGACCCAGTACTTC.

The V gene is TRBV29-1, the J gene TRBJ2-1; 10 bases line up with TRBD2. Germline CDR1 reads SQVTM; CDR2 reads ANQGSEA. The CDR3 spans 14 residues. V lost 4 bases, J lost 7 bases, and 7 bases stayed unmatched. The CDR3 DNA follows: TGCAGCGTTGGCGCGACTAGCGGGTGGAATGAGCAGTTCTTC. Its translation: CSVGATSGWNEQFF.

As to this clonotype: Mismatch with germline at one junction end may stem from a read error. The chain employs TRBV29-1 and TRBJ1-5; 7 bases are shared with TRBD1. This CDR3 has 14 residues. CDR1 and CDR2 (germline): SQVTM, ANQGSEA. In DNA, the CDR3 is TGCAACGTTGCTCCGGACAGGACGGGGCAGCCCCAGCATTTT. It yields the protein CNVAPDRTGQPQHF.

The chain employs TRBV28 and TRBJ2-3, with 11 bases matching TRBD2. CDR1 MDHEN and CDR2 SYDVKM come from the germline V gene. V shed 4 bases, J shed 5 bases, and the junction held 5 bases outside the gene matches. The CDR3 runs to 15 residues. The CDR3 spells CASSYSGRARDTQYF. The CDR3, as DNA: TGTGCCAGCAGTTATAGCGGGAGGGCGAGAGATACGCAGTATTTT. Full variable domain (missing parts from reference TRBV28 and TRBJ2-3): DVKVTQSSRYLVKRTGEKVFLECVQDMDHENMFWYRQDPGLGLRLIYFSYDVKMKEKGDIPEGYSVSREKKERFSLILESASTNQTSMYLCASSYSGRARDTQYFGPGTRLTVL.

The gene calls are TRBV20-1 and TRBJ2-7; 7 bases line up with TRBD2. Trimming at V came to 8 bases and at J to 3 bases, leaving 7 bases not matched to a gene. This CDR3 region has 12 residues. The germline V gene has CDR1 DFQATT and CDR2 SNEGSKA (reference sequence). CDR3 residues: CSPRGGGYEQYF. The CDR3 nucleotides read TGCAGTCCACGCGGGGGAGGCTACGAGCAGTACTTC.

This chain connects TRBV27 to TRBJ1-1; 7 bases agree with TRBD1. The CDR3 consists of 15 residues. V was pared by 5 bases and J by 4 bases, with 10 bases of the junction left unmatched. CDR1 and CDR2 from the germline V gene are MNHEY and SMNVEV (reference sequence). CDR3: CASSRDVRGSTEAFF. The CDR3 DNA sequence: TGTGCCAGCAGTCGTGACGTCAGGGGGTCCACTGAAGCTTTCTTT.

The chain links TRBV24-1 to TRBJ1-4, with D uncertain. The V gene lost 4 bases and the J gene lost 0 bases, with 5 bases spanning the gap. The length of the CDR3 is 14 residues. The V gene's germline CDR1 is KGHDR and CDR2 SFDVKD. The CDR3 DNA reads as TGTGCCACCAGTGACGGGTCAACTAATGAAAAACTGTTTTTT. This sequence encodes CATSDGSTNEKLFF.

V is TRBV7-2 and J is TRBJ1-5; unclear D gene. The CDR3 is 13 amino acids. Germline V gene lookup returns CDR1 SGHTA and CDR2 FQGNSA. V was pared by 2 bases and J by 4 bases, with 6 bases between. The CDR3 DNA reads TGTGCCAGCAGCTTATCCCGGAATCAGCCCCAGCATTTT. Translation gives CASSLSRNQPQHF.

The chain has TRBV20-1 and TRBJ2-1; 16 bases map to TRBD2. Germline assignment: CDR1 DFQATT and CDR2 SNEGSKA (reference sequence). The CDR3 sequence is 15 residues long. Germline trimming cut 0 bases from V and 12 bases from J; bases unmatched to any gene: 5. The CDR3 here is CSARDGTSGGAGQFF. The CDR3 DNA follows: TGCAGTGCTAGAGACGGGACTAGCGGGGGGGCCGGGCAGTTCTTC.

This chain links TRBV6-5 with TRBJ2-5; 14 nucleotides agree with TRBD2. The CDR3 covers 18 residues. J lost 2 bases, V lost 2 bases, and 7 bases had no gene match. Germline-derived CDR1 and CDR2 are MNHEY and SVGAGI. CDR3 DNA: TGTGCCAGCAGTTACCAGGGACTAGCGGGAGTGGCTCAAGAGACCCAGTACTTC. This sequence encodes CASSYQGLAGVAQETQYF.

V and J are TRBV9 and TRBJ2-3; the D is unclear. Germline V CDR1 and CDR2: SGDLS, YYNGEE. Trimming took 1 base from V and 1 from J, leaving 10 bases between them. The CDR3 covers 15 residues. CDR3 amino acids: CASSVSKVRTDTQYF. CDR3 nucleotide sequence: TGTGCCAGCAGCGTAAGTAAGGTTCGCACAGATACGCAGTATTTT.

CDR3 coding DNA: TGTGCCAGCAGCTTAGAACTAGCGGTTGATACGCAGTATTTT. Translation gives CASSLELAVDTQYF. The V call is TRBV7-2, the J call TRBJ2-3; 8 bases match TRBD2. Germline V lookup: CDR1 SGHTA, CDR2 FQGNSA. The CDR3 is made up of 14 amino acids. Trimming removed 1 base from V and 6 bases from J; junction bases left unmatched: 3.

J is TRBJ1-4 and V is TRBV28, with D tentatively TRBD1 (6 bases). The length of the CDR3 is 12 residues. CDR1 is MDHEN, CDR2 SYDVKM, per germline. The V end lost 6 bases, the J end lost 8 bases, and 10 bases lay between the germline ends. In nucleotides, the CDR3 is TGTGCCAGCAGGGGACAATACGAAAAACTGTTTTTT. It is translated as CASRGQYEKLFF. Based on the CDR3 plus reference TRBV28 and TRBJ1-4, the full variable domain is DVKVTQSSRYLVKRTGEKVFLECVQDMDHENMFWYRQDPGLGLRLIYFSYDVKMKEKGDIPEGYSVSREKKERFSLILESASTNQTSMYLCASRGQYEKLFFGSGTQLSVL.

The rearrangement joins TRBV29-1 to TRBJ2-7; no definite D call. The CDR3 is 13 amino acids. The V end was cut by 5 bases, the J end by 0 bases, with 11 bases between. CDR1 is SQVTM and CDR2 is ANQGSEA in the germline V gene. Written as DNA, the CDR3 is TGCAGCGTTTTTCAAGTGAGCTCCTACGAGCAGTACTTC. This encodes CSVFQVSSYEQYF.

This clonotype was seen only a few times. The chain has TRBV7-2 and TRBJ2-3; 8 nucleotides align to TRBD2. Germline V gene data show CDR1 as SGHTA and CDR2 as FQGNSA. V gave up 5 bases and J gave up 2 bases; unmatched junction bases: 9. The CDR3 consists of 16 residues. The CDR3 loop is CASSLRTSTHTDTQYF. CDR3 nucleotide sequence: TGTGCCAGCAGCCTTAGGACTAGCACCCACACAGATACGCAGTATTTT.

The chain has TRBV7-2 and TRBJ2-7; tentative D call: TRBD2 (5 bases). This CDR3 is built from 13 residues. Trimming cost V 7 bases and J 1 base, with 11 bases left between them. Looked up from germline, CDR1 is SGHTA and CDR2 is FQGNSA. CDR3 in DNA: TGTGCCAGCAAAGACGGGAAATCCTACGAGCAGTACTTC. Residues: CASKDGKSYEQYF.

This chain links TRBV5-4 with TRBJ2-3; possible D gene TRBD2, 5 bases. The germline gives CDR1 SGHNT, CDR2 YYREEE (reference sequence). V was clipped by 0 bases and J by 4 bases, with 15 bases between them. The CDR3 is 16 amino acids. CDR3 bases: TGTGCCAGCAGCTTGGGATCCGGGGTACCCGCAGATACGCAGTATTTT. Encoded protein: CASSLGSGVPADTQYF.

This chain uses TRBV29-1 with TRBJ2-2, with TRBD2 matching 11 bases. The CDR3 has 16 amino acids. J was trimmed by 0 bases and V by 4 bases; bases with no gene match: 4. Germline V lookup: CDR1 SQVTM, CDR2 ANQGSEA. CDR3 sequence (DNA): TGCAGCGTTGGCCGACTAGCGGGGTCGAACACCGGGGAGCTGTTTTTT. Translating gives CSVGRLAGSNTGELFF.

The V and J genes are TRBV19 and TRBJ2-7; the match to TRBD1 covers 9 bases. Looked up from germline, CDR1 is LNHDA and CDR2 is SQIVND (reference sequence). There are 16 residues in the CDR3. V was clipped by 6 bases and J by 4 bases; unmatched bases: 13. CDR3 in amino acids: CASSLAGTGSAYEQYF. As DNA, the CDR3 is TGTGCCAGTAGCCTAGCCGGGACAGGGTCAGCGTACGAGCAGTACTTC.

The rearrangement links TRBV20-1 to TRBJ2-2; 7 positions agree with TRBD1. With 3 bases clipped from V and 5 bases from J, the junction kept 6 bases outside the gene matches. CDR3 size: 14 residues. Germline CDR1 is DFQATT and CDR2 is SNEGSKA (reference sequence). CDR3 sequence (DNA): TGCAGTGCTAGTCACAGGGGCCCGACCGGGGAGCTGTTTTTT. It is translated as CSASHRGPTGELFF.

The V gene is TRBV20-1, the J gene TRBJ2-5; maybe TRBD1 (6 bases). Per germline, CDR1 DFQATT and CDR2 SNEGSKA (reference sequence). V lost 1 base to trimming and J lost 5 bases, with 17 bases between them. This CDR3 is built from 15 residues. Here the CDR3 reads CSARAQTGLTETQYF. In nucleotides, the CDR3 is TGCAGTGCTAGAGCCCAAACAGGGTTAACGGAGACCCAGTACTTC.

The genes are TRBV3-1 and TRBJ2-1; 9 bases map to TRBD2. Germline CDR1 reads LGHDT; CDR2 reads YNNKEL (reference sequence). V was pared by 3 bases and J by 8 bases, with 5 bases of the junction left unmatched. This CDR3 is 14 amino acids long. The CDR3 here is CASSQAGGRDEQFF. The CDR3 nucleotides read TGTGCCAGCAGCCAGGCGGGGGGGCGTGATGAGCAGTTCTTC.

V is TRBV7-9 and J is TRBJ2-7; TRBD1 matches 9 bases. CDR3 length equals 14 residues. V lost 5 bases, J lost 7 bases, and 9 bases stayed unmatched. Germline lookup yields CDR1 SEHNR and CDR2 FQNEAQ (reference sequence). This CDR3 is CASSTWTGAGEQYF. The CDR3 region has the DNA TGTGCCAGCAGCACCTGGACAGGGGCTGGGGAGCAGTACTTC.

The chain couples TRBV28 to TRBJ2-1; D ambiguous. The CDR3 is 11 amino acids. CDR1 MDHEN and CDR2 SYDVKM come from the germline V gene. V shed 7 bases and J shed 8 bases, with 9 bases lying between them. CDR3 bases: TGTGCCAGCACGAACGAGGATGAGCAGTTCTTC. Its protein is CASTNEDEQFF.

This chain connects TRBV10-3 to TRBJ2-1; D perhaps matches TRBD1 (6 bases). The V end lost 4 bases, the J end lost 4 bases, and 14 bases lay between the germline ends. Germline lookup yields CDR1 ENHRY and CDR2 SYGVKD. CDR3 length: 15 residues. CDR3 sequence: CAISGFGTSYNEQFF. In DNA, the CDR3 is TGTGCCATCAGTGGCTTCGGGACATCTTACAATGAGCAGTTCTTC.